A selection of T cell receptor beta chains follows, all from one sample in a study of T cell responses to AZD1222 COVID-19 vaccine. TCRdb's table, derived via immunoSEQ multiplex PCR, lists solely in-frame clones and lacks some. The sample includes 65,000 to 75,000 clones, around 84% of them seen just once. The sequenced sample was peripheral blood, obtained on day 0 of AZD1222 vaccination. Receptor source: an adult in good health. Both conserved end residues are part of each CDR3. A D gene is named only where the DNA matches it firmly. Clone size, where shown, is once, few, many, or a class for clones that have expanded.

J	length	size	D	V	DNA	CDR3
TRBJ2-1	12	once	NA	TRBV5-1	TGCGCCAGCAGCTTGGCGGAGAATGAGCAGTTCTTC	CASSLAENEQFF
TRBJ1-5	17	once	NA	TRBV4-2	TGTGCCAGCAGCCAAGAACTAAGCGGCGGAAGCAATCAGCCCCAGCATTTT	CASSQELSGGSNQPQHF
TRBJ2-1	16	NA	TRBD1	TRBV7-9	TGTGCCAGCAGCTTAGATCAGGGGGCCTTAGGCAATGAGCAGTTCTTC	CASSLDQGALGNEQFF
TRBJ2-2	15	NA	TRBD2	TRBV9	TGTGCCAGCAGCGCTAGCGGGAGGGGGTCCGGGGAGCTGTTTTTT	CASSASGRGSGELFF
TRBJ1-2	14	NA	NA	TRBV25-1	TGTGCCAGCTCCCCGTTGGGGGAGGGCTATGGCTACACCTTC	CASSPLGEGYGYTF
TRBJ1-2	13	NA	TRBD1	TRBV7-2	TGTGCCAGCAGCCCGACAGGGGGGTATGGCTACACCTTC	CASSPTGGYGYTF
TRBJ1-5	13	NA	NA	TRBV18	TGTGCCAGCTCACCTAGGAGCGATCAGCCCCAGCATTTT	CASSPRSDQPQHF
TRBJ2-2	12	NA	NA	TRBV12-3/TRBV12-4	TGTGCCAGCAGTTTGGGCACCGGGGAGCTGTTTTTT	CASSLGTGELFF
TRBJ1-2	13	once	NA	TRBV5-8	TGTGCCAGCAGCTTCACCGGGACGCTCGGCTACACCTTC	CASSFTGTLGYTF
TRBJ1-2	12	NA	NA	TRBV28	TGTGCCAGCAGTACACGGTCCTATGGCTACACCTTC	CASSTRSYGYTF
TRBJ1-2	12	NA	TRBD1	TRBV6-4	TGTGCCAGCAGGGGGACAGACTATGGCTACACCTTC	CASRGTDYGYTF
TRBJ2-7	13	NA	NA	TRBV5-1	TGCGCCAGCAGCCCCGACAGCTCCTACGAGCAGTACTTC	CASSPDSSYEQYF
TRBJ1-2	14	NA	TRBD1	TRBV29-1	TGCAGCGTGGAACACAGGGGTGCGGGCGATGGCTACACCTTC	CSVEHRGAGDGYTF
TRBJ1-1	14	few	NA	TRBV10-1	TGCGCCAGCAGTGAAATGGAGGGGAACACTGAAGCTTTCTTT	CASSEMEGNTEAFF
TRBJ1-2	13	once	NA	TRBV27	TGTGCCAGCAGTTTAATGGGGAGCTATGGCTACACCTTC	CASSLMGSYGYTF
TRBJ2-4	16	NA	NA	TRBV4-1	TGCGCCAGCAGCCAAGAAGGAACAGTCCCCAAAAACATTCAGTACTTC	CASSQEGTVPKNIQYF
TRBJ2-6	15	NA	NA	TRBV5-8	TGTGCCAGCAGCTTTAGAGGCTCTGGGGCCAACGTCCTGACTTTC	CASSFRGSGANVLTF
TRBJ2-1	15	NA	NA	TRBV11-3	TGTGCCAGCAGCTTAGGGGCAGGCCGTTACAATGAGCAGTTCTTC	CASSLGAGRYNEQFF
TRBJ2-3	18	NA	TRBD2	TRBV7-6	TGTGCCAGCAGCTTAGTATCTCGTAGGACTAGCCGCACAGATACGCAGTATTTT	CASSLVSRRTSRTDTQYF
TRBJ1-1	13	NA	NA	TRBV7-2	TGTGCCAGCAGCCTCCGGCTGCGTGTTGAAGCTTTCTTT	CASSLRLRVEAFF
TRBJ1-5	15	few	TRBD1	TRBV9	TGTGCCAGCATTTCAGGGGGCACTACACTCCTACCCCAGCATTTT	CASISGGTTLLPQHF
TRBJ1-1	17	NA	NA	TRBV3-1/TRBV3-2	TGTGCCAGCAGCCCCTTCCGGGGGTCGGGTGTGAACACTGAAGCTTTCTTT	CASSPFRGSGVNTEAFF
TRBJ2-7	12	NA	NA	TRBV11-2	TGTGCCAGCAGCTTAGATCCGTACGAGCAGTACTTC	CASSLDPYEQYF
TRBJ1-1	12	many	TRBD1	TRBV6-5	TGTGCCAGCATTTGGGACAGGGGGCGATCTTTCTTT	CASIWDRGRSFF
TRBJ2-1	15	NA	TRBD2	TRBV19	TGTGCCATCGGCGGCGGGGGAAGCTCCTACAATGAGCAGTTCTTC	CAIGGGGSSYNEQFF
TRBJ1-4	14	NA	NA	TRBV28	TGTGCCAGCAGTTTACGACGGATAGGTGAAAAACTGTTTTTT	CASSLRRIGEKLFF
TRBJ2-2	15	NA	NA	TRBV27	TGTGCCAGCAGTTTACCAGATTGGGACACCGGGGAGCTGTTTTTT	CASSLPDWDTGELFF
TRBJ2-3	11	NA	NA	TRBV5-1	TGCGCCAGCAGCTTCGGAGATACGCAGTATTTT	CASSFGDTQYF
TRBJ1-1	13	NA	NA	TRBV7-2	TGTGCCAGCAGCTCTAACTTGGGAACTGAAGCTTTCTTT	CASSSNLGTEAFF
TRBJ2-7	15	NA	NA	TRBV28	TGTGCCAGCCATGGGGGGACAGCTAGCTCCTACGAGCAGTACTTC	CASHGGTASSYEQYF
TRBJ2-2	16	NA	NA	TRBV11-2	TGTGCCAGCAGCTTAGATTTAAGAACGCCAACCGGGGAGCTGTTTTTT	CASSLDLRTPTGELFF
TRBJ2-6	16	few	TRBD1	TRBV18	TGTGCCAGCTCACCATCTTTGGGGACAGAGGCCAACGTCCTGACTTTC	CASSPSLGTEANVLTF
TRBJ2-5	13	NA	TRBD1	TRBV12-3/TRBV12-4	TGTGCCAGACATGAGGACAGGCAAGAGACCCAGTACTTC	CARHEDRQETQYF
TRBJ2-4	19	NA	TRBD2	TRBV19	TGTGCCAGTAGTATGTTGGGGAGATTGGGACTAGCGGGGAAAAACATTCAGTACTTC	CASSMLGRLGLAGKNIQYF
TRBJ1-5	18	NA	NA	TRBV15	TGTGCCACCAGCAGAGATGGCCCCCTAGAGGGGGGCAATCAGCCCCAGCATTTT	CATSRDGPLEGGNQPQHF
TRBJ1-3	18	NA	NA	TRBV9	TGTGCCAGCAGCGCTACAGGGAGGGCCCTTTCCCCTGGAAACACCATATATTTT	CASSATGRALSPGNTIYF
TRBJ1-5	17	NA	NA	TRBV15	TGTGCCACCAGCAGAGGTAAGAAAAGGGAGGGCAATCAGCCCCAGCATTTT	CATSRGKKREGNQPQHF
TRBJ2-3	17	once	TRBD1	TRBV13	TGTGCCAGCAGCTTCCTAAAGGGACCCGACAGGGTAGATACGCAGTATTTT	CASSFLKGPDRVDTQYF
TRBJ1-5	15	NA	NA	TRBV28	TGTGCCAGCAGACCCGGGGGAACTGGCAATCAGCCCCAGCATTTT	CASRPGGTGNQPQHF
TRBJ1-5	14	NA	NA	TRBV30	TGTGCCTGGAGTGATCTAAATAGCAATCAGCCCCAGCATTTT	CAWSDLNSNQPQHF
TRBJ1-6	13	NA	NA	TRBV28	TGTGCCAGCAGTTTGCCGCGACAGTCTCCCCTCCACTTT	CASSLPRQSPLHF
TRBJ1-6	14	NA	NA	TRBV10-3	TGTGCCATCAGTGACGGAAGTAATAATTCACCCCTCCACTTT	CAISDGSNNSPLHF
TRBJ2-1	15	NA	NA	TRBV28	TGTGCCAGCAGCCCTCGACTAGGGGAGTCCAATGAGCAGTTCTTC	CASSPRLGESNEQFF
TRBJ1-2	14	NA	NA	TRBV6-1	TGTGCCAGCAGTGAAGCCGGAGGGCCTTACGGCTACACCTTC	CASSEAGGPYGYTF
TRBJ2-1	17	NA	TRBD2	TRBV9	TGTGCCAGCAGCGCGCGACTAGCGGGGTGGGAGTACAATGAGCAGTTCTTC	CASSARLAGWEYNEQFF
TRBJ2-5	13	once	TRBD1	TRBV7-7	TGTGCTAGCGGCTCGGACAGGGGAGAGACCCAGTACTTC	CASGSDRGETQYF
TRBJ2-7	14	NA	TRBD1	TRBV19	TGTGCCAGTAGTATAGGGACAGGGGTCAACGAGCAGTACTTC	CASSIGTGVNEQYF
TRBJ2-2	13	NA	TRBD1	TRBV30	TGTGCCTGGGGGACAGGGAGAGGCGGGGAGCTGTTTTTT	CAWGTGRGGELFF
TRBJ2-1	15	NA	TRBD1	TRBV5-6	TGTGCCAGCAGCTTGGGCGGACAGGGATACAATGAGCAGTTCTTC	CASSLGGQGYNEQFF
TRBJ1-4	14	once	NA	TRBV9	TGTGCCAGCAGCCGGACCGTGGGGGACGAAAAACTGTTTTTT	CASSRTVGDEKLFF
TRBJ1-2	14	NA	NA	TRBV11-2	TGTGCCAGCAGCTCGGGACGGAATAACTATGGCTACACCTTC	CASSSGRNNYGYTF
TRBJ2-5	13	NA	NA	TRBV7-9	TGTGCCAGCAGCTTAGTGGGTGGGGAGACCCAGTACTTC	CASSLVGGETQYF
TRBJ2-2	15	NA	NA	TRBV7-2	TGTGCCAGCAGCTTAGCGCACCAGAACAACGGGGAGCTGTTTTTT	CASSLAHQNNGELFF
TRBJ2-3	12	NA	NA	TRBV28	TGTGCCACCCAATCGGGCACAGATACGCAGTATTTT	CATQSGTDTQYF
TRBJ2-3	14	NA	NA	TRBV7-3	TGTGCCAGCAGCTTAAACCCTCAGCGGGATACGCAGTATTTT	CASSLNPQRDTQYF
TRBJ1-1	12	NA	TRBD1	TRBV7-9	TGTGCCAGCCGCAGGGGGCAAACTGAAGCTTTCTTT	CASRRGQTEAFF